Listed below are T cell receptor beta chains from one sample, sequenced in a study of blood T cell repertoires in COVID-19. The assay was immunoSEQ multiplex PCR, and TCRdb's table has in-frame clones only and misses some. The repertoire includes some 100,000 clones, around 81% of them detected once, and around an eighth sits in the top ten. The specimen sequenced was peripheral blood. These receptors all come from a man over 45 with active or convalescent COVID-19. Both conserved end residues are part of each CDR3. The D gene is left open where the match is weak. Size is stated for part of the rows, as once, few or many counts, or as a class when the clone is expanded.

TRBJ2-7 TRBV30 - - TGTGCCTGGAGCCCAGATACAGTCCGGGAGCAGTACTTC CAWSPDTVREQYF
TRBJ2-7 TRBV6-5 - - TGTGCCAGCAGGTCCGGAGTTACCTACGAGCAGTACTTC CASRSGVTYEQYF
TRBJ1-2 TRBV24-1 - TRBD1 TGTGCCACCAGGCCGTCAGGGGGCGACTATGGCTACACCTTC CATRPSGGDYGYTF
TRBJ1-5 TRBV12-5 - - TGTGCTAGTGGTTTGGTATATATGGGGGGATATAGCAATCAGCCCCAGCATTTT CASGLVYMGGYSNQPQHF
TRBJ2-7 TRBV25-1 - - TGTGCCAGCAGAAACATAGCGGAGCAGTACTTC CASRNIAEQYF
TRBJ2-3 TRBV18 - TRBD2 TGTGCCAGCTCACAGGGACTAGCGGGAGATACGCAGTATTTT CASSQGLAGDTQYF
TRBJ2-7 TRBV11-2 once - TGTGCCAGCAGCTTGGTACTGGAGACCTACGAGCAGTACTTC CASSLVLETYEQYF
TRBJ1-1 TRBV2 - - TGTGCCAGCATTAGGAACACTGAAGCTTTCTTT CASIRNTEAFF
TRBJ2-7 TRBV28 - - TGTGCCAGCAGTTTTCTTTACGAGCAGTACTTC CASSFLYEQYF
TRBJ2-1 TRBV7-3 - TRBD2 TGTGCCAGCAGCCGGGGACTAGCGGGAGTAGGGGAGCAGTTCTTC CASSRGLAGVGEQFF
TRBJ2-1 TRBV11-3 - TRBD1 TGTGCCAGCAGAACGGACAGGGAAGGGTCCTACAATGAGCAGTTCTTC CASRTDREGSYNEQFF
TRBJ2-7 TRBV5-5 - - TGTGCCAGCAGCTTGTATGTTCCTCCCTACGAGCAGTACTTC CASSLYVPPYEQYF
TRBJ2-1 TRBV24-1 - TRBD2 TGTGCCACCAGTGACATTAGCGGGAGGGCCGACAATGAGCAGTTCTTC CATSDISGRADNEQFF
TRBJ1-1 TRBV5-4 - - TGTGCCAGCAGCTTGGGGGCAGGGATAAACACTGAAGCTTTCTTT CASSLGAGINTEAFF
TRBJ2-1 TRBV7-2 - - TGTGCCAGCAGCTCCAGGATGGAGGGGAATGAGCAGTTCTTC CASSSRMEGNEQFF
TRBJ2-2 TRBV4-1 - TRBD2 TGCGCCAGCAGCCTACTAGCGGGCGCGAACACCGGGGAGCTGTTTTTT CASSLLAGANTGELFF
TRBJ1-6 TRBV12-3/TRBV12-4 few - TGTGCCAGCAGTTTTAGGGAGGGGTCACCCCTCCACTTT CASSFREGSPLHF
TRBJ2-2 TRBV5-4 - - TGTGCCAGCAGCTTAGGGGTGGACACCGGGGAGCTGTTTTTT CASSLGVDTGELFF
TRBJ2-2 TRBV6-2/TRBV6-3 - - TGTGCCAGCAGTTATCCCGCAGGGATTGACACCGGGGAGCTGTTTTTT CASSYPAGIDTGELFF
TRBJ2-5 TRBV5-4 - TRBD2 TGTGCCAGCAGCCCGAGGAGGCGGGAGGGCCCGGAGACCCAGTACTTC CASSPRRREGPETQYF
TRBJ2-1 TRBV11-3 - - TGTGCCAGCAGCCCCATAGGGGGTGGCAATGAGCAGTTCTTC CASSPIGGGNEQFF
TRBJ2-5 TRBV4-1 - TRBD1 TGCGCCAGCAGCCTGACAGGGCCAGTCCAAGAGACCCAGTACTTC CASSLTGPVQETQYF
TRBJ2-1 TRBV24-1 - - TGTGCCACCAGTGATTCCTGGGGGCATGAGCAGTTCTTC CATSDSWGHEQFF
TRBJ2-7 TRBV2 - - TGTGCCAGCAGGATGGGACAAAAGCAGTACTTC CASRMGQKQYF
TRBJ2-1 TRBV24-1 - TRBD2 TGTGCCACCAGTCGGGAGGGCCCACCCAATGAGCAGTTCTTC CATSREGPPNEQFF
TRBJ2-5 TRBV20-1 - - TGCAGTGCTTCGGTAGTGGAGACCCAGTACTTC CSASVVETQYF
TRBJ2-7 TRBV29-1 once TRBD2 TGCAGCGTGACTAGCGGGAGTCTCAGCTCCTACGAGCAGTACTTC CSVTSGSLSSYEQYF
TRBJ2-7 TRBV29-1 many TRBD2 TGCAGCGTTGAAACTAGCGGTCTCTCCTACGAGCAGTACTTC CSVETSGLSYEQYF
TRBJ2-7 TRBV4-1 few TRBD1 TGCGCCAGCAGCCAAGGGGACAGGTACTGGGGGCAGTACTTC CASSQGDRYWGQYF
TRBJ2-2 TRBV29-1 - - TGCAGCGTTGGCCAGGGGATGAACACCGGGGAGCTGTTTTTT CSVGQGMNTGELFF
TRBJ2-3 TRBV5-1 - - TGCGCCAGCAGCTTGTCTGGAAGGGGAGCGGGTATGACAGATACGCAGTATTTT CASSLSGRGAGMTDTQYF
TRBJ2-2 TRBV19 - TRBD2 TGTGCCAGTACCCCCATTCGGGGGGCCGGGGAGCTGTTTTTT CASTPIRGAGELFF
TRBJ2-3 TRBV5-1 once - TGCGCCAGCAGCTTGGAGGGGTTTTCAGATACGCAGTATTTT CASSLEGFSDTQYF
TRBJ1-5 TRBV27 - - TGTGCCAGCAGCCTCCGACAGGAGATTAAGCCCCAGCATTTT CASSLRQEIKPQHF
TRBJ1-2 TRBV29-1 - TRBD1 TGCAGCGTCGGACAGGGTACTAACTATGGCTACACCTTC CSVGQGTNYGYTF
TRBJ2-1 TRBV9 - - TGTGCCAGCAGCGTAGCGAGCGATGAGCAGTTCTTC CASSVASDEQFF
TRBJ1-1 TRBV29-1 - - TGCGGAGGGGTCATCACTGAAGCTTTCTTT CGGVITEAFF
TRBJ2-2 TRBV5-6 - - TGTGCCAGCGGCCGAATCGGGGAGCTGTTTTTT CASGRIGELFF
TRBJ1-5 TRBV12-3/TRBV12-4 - TRBD1 TGTGCCAGCAGTACCGACAGGGGTCAGCCCCAGCATTTT CASSTDRGQPQHF
TRBJ2-2 TRBV18 - - TGTGCCAGCTCACCACCCGACAGGTACACCGGGGAGCTGTTTTTT CASSPPDRYTGELFF
TRBJ1-3 TRBV3-1/TRBV3-2 once - TGTGCCAGCAGCCATCGCGGAGGAAACACCATATATTTT CASSHRGGNTIYF
TRBJ2-2 TRBV10-3 - - TGTGCCATCAGGCGGACAGGGAGGGTAGGACAGAACACCGGGGAGCTGTTTTTT CAIRRTGRVGQNTGELFF
TRBJ1-4 TRBV10-2 - TRBD1 TGCGCCAGCAGCCCAGGGACAGGGGAAAAACTGTTTTTT CASSPGTGEKLFF
TRBJ2-7 TRBV6-5 - - TGTGCCAGCAGGAACCGGGACAACACATACGAGCAGTACTTC CASRNRDNTYEQYF
TRBJ2-3 TRBV2 once - TGTGCCAGCGGGGCTGTGACAGACACAGATACGCAGTATTTT CASGAVTDTDTQYF
TRBJ2-3 TRBV5-8 - - TGTGCCAGCAGCCCGGGGGATGGGAATACAGATACGCAGTATTTT CASSPGDGNTDTQYF
TRBJ2-1 TRBV24-1 - TRBD1 TGTGCCACCAGTGCCCCGGACAGGGGATTGAAGAATGAGCAGTTCTTC CATSAPDRGLKNEQFF
TRBJ2-1 TRBV7-2 few TRBD2 TGTGCCAGCAGCTCCCGGGCTCTTGCAAGCGGGAGTATGCAGTTCTTC CASSSRALASGSMQFF
TRBJ2-7 TRBV11-2 - TRBD2 TGTGCCAGCAGCCCAATAGCGGGAGGTTACGAGCAGTACTTC CASSPIAGGYEQYF
TRBJ2-5 TRBV5-4 - - TGTGCCAGCAGCTTGCCCCAGGGGGAGACCCAGTACTTC CASSLPQGETQYF
TRBJ1-4 TRBV29-1 - - TGCAGCGTAACCACGGAGCGGAAACTGTTTTTT CSVTTERKLFF
TRBJ2-5 TRBV7-2 once - TGTGCCAGCAGCTTAATGAGAGTCGAGACCCAGTACTTC CASSLMRVETQYF
TRBJ2-7 TRBV7-2 once TRBD2 TGTGCCAGCAGCGAGGGACTAGCGGGAGAAGGCGAGCAGTACTTC CASSEGLAGEGEQYF
TRBJ1-1 TRBV5-6 - - TGTGCCAGCAGCTTGGTGACTCAGAACACTGAAGCTTTCTTT CASSLVTQNTEAFF
TRBJ1-1 TRBV12-3/TRBV12-4 - TRBD1 TGTGCCAGCAGTTTACAGGGGGCCACTGAAGCTTTCTTT CASSLQGATEAFF
TRBJ1-5 TRBV12-5 - TRBD1 TGTGCTAGTTCCGACAGGGGGCTTCAGCCCCAGCATTTT CASSDRGLQPQHF
TRBJ1-2 TRBV9 - - TGTGCCAGCAGCGTAGGCAGGGCACCTATTAACTATGGCTACACCTTC CASSVGRAPINYGYTF
TRBJ2-3 TRBV10-1 - - TGCGCCAGCAGTGATACCGTAAGCGGGAGCACAGATACGCAGTATTTT CASSDTVSGSTDTQYF
TRBJ1-2 TRBV19 - - TGTGCCAGTGCCGGCCTCAGGGAGGACTATGGCTACACCTTC CASAGLREDYGYTF